This passage covers 30 T cell receptor beta chains from one sample sequenced in a study of T-cell memory formation after mild COVID-19. Each CDR3 protein gets one entry after TCRdb re-called the 5' RACE reads with MiXCR. The data show roughly 350,000 distinct CDR3 sequences, around 15% seen once. Sequenced input: PBMCs or a T cell subset sorted from them (not recorded which). The receptors shown here come from a man younger than 35 who had mild COVID-19 (a few samples of this study predate the infection). Cell type and time point are not known.

This clonotype was detected ten times or more. This chain joins TRBV6-5 and TRBJ2-7; perhaps TRBD2 as D (5 bases). CDR1 is MNHEY and CDR2 is SVGAGI in the germline V gene. This CDR3 is 13 amino acids long. Trimming shortened V by 3 bases and J by 5 bases, and 11 bases separated the two germline ends. DNA of the CDR3: TGTGCCAGCAGTTATACCCCGCGGGACGAGCAGTACTTC. Protein: CASSYTPRDEQYF.

At least ten counts were recorded for this clonotype. The chain has TRBV7-2 and TRBJ2-5; weak D call: TRBD1 (6 bases). Germline loops: CDR1 SGHTA, CDR2 FQGNSA. CDR3 size: 16 residues. The ends were cut back, 5 bases at V and 2 bases at J, with 18 bases in the middle. The CDR3 nucleotides are TGTGCCAGCAGCCCGGCACGGACAGTCGAGCAAGAGACCCAGTACTTC. It translates to CASSPARTVEQETQYF.

The gene calls are TRBV6-2 or TRBV6-3 and TRBJ2-1, with D possibly being TRBD2 (7 bases). Germline CDR1 and CDR2: MNHEY and SVGEGT. The CDR3 is 16 amino acids. Trimming took off 2 bases at V and 5 bases at J, with 16 bases between the two ends. CDR3 residues: CASSYAPGGAHNEQFF. The CDR3 DNA follows: TGTGCCAGCAGTTACGCGCCTGGGGGGGCCCACAATGAGCAGTTCTTC.

The chain uses TRBV14 and TRBJ2-3, with 7 bases that match TRBD2. Germline CDR1 reads SGHDN; CDR2 reads FVKESK. This CDR3 is built from 16 residues. J lost 2 bases, V lost 0 bases, and 5 bases had no gene match. The CDR3 nucleotides are TGTGCCAGCAGCCAAGATGTCGGGGGGATCACAGATACGCAGTATTTT. Translated, it gives CASSQDVGGITDTQYF.

This clonotype was detected a few times. The rearrangement uses TRBV20-1 and TRBJ1-1, with D hard to call. The V and J ends lost 0 bases and 11 bases respectively, with 13 bases between them. The CDR3 loop spans 12 amino acids. Germline V gene lookup returns CDR1 DFQATT and CDR2 SNEGSKA (reference sequence). CDR3 loop: CSARDRSEGAFF. The CDR3 DNA follows: TGCAGTGCTAGAGATAGGTCTGAAGGGGCTTTCTTT.

This clonotype turned up a few times. The chain combines TRBV28 with TRBJ2-7; D might be TRBD1 (6 bases). CDR1 is MDHEN and CDR2 is SYDVKM in the germline V gene. With 5 bases removed from V and 5 bases from J, the gap between germline ends came to 16 bases. CDR3 length equals 14 residues. The CDR3 loop reads CASSQRTAPDEQYV. The CDR3, as DNA: TGTGCCAGCAGTCAGCGGACAGCCCCCGACGAGCAGTACGTC.

The chain combines TRBV5-1 with TRBJ2-3; the match to TRBD1 covers 8 bases. The V gene end was trimmed by 7 bases and the J gene end by 1 base; junction bases not matched to a gene: 5. The V gene's germline CDR1 is SGHRS and CDR2 YFSETQ. The CDR3 consists of 14 residues. CDR3 coding DNA: TGCGCCAGCGGGGCGGGACAGGGCACAGATACGCAGTATTTT. It specifies CASGAGQGTDTQYF.

Only a few counts were recorded for this clonotype. The chain employs TRBV11-3 and TRBJ2-1; no clear D gene. CDR1 SGHNT and CDR2 YENEEA come from the germline V gene. Between the trimmed V and J ends, which lost 5 bases and 6 bases, there was a span of 5 bases. The CDR3 runs 11 residues. In nucleotides, the CDR3 is TGTGCCAGCAGCCTCACCAATGAGCAGTTCTTC. This sequence encodes CASSLTNEQFF. Together with reference TRBV11-3 and TRBJ2-1, the CDR3 gives the full variable domain: EAGVVQSPRYKIIEKKQPVAFWCNPISGHNTLYWYLQNLGQGPELLIRYENEEAVDDSQLPKDRFSAERLKGVDSTLKIQPAELGDSAVYLCASSLTNEQFFGPGTRLTVL.

This clonotype was observed a handful of times. The CDR3 region has the DNA TGTGCCAGCGGAAAGGGGGCTAGGGAAAAACTGTTTTTT. This gives the protein CASGKGAREKLFF. V and J are TRBV7-2 and TRBJ1-4; 7 nucleotides match TRBD1. Germline V gene lookup returns CDR1 SGHTA and CDR2 FQGNSA. The CDR3 extends over 13 amino acids. V gave up 8 bases and J gave up 8 bases; unmatched junction bases: 8. The complete variable domain, with remaining parts taken from reference TRBV7-2 and TRBJ1-4, reads GAGVSQSPSNKVTEKGKDVELRCDPISGHTALYWYRQSLGQGLEFLIYFQGNSAPDKSGLPSDRFSAERTGGSVSTLTIQRTQQEDSAVYLCASGKGAREKLFFGSGTQLSVL.

This chain links TRBV2 with TRBJ2-7; unclear D gene. Germline V gene data show CDR1 as SNHLY and CDR2 as FYNNEI. This CDR3 spans 11 amino acids. V was trimmed by 3 bases and J by 6 bases, leaving 6 bases between them. In DNA, the CDR3 is TGTGCCAGCAGTGACTTAGGCGAGCAGTACGTC. Amino acids: CASSDLGEQYV.

The CDR3 DNA reads as TGCGCCAGCAGTCAACACCGGGAGACCCAGTACTTC. It is translated as CASSQHRETQYF. V and J are TRBV23-1 and TRBJ2-5; no clear D gene. TRBV23-1 is an open reading frame, and its role is uncertain. This CDR3 is 12 amino acids long. The V end lost 2 bases, the J end lost 5 bases, and 6 bases lay between the germline ends.

The chain is built from TRBV7-2 and TRBJ2-5; D is undetermined. Looked up from germline, CDR1 is SGHTA and CDR2 is FQGNSA. The CDR3 loop spans 15 amino acids. V lost 1 base and J 10 bases, leaving 19 bases between the germline ends. CDR3 loop: CASSLEAHPISIQYF. CDR3 nucleotide sequence: TGTGCCAGCAGCTTAGAGGCACACCCAATCTCAATCCAGTACTTC.

This clonotype occurred a few times. The chain employs TRBV29-1 and TRBJ2-3, with no clear D. V lost 4 bases to trimming and J lost 2 bases, with 16 bases between them. The germline V gene encodes CDR1 SQVTM and CDR2 ANQGSEA. CDR3 length equals 15 residues. CDR3 loop: CSVGKQVDPTDTQYF. CDR3 sequence (DNA): TGCAGCGTTGGTAAACAAGTCGACCCCACAGATACGCAGTATTTT.

The chain couples TRBV29-1 to TRBJ2-1; D gene ambiguous. Germline values: CDR1 SQVTM, CDR2 ANQGSEA. The CDR3 length is 10 residues. Trimming took off 1 base at V and 7 bases at J, with 2 bases between the two ends. CDR3 coding DNA: TGCAGCGTTGAAGCTAATGAGCAGTTCTTC. Its protein is CSVEANEQFF.

This clonotype has only a few counts. The chain carries TRBV27 and TRBJ1-3; the D gene is possibly TRBD1 (5 bases). In germline, CDR1 is MNHEY, CDR2 SMNVEV (reference sequence). Trimming removed 2 bases at V and 10 bases at J, with 15 bases between. The CDR3 sequence is 14 residues long. This CDR3 reads CASSLTGYRSTIYF. CDR3 nucleotide sequence: TGTGCCAGCAGTTTAACGGGCTACAGGTCGACCATATATTTT.

The chain employs TRBV5-1 and TRBJ2-1; 8 positions agree with TRBD1. From germline, CDR1 is SGHRS and CDR2 YFSETQ. V dropped 0 bases and J dropped 8; count of bases not matched to a gene: 4. The length of the CDR3 is 14 residues. The CDR3 region is CASSLATGVYEQFF. In DNA, the CDR3 is TGCGCCAGCAGCTTGGCGACAGGGGTGTATGAGCAGTTCTTC.

This clonotype was picked up a small number of times. This chain connects TRBV19 to TRBJ2-3; D is ambiguous. Trimming shortened V by 6 bases and J by 0 bases, and 16 bases separated the two germline ends. This CDR3 comprises 16 residues. CDR1 is LNHDA, CDR2 SQIVND, per germline (reference sequence). CDR3 in amino acids: CASSLRPTTSTDTQYF. The CDR3, as DNA: TGTGCCAGTAGCCTGCGACCTACTACTAGCACAGATACGCAGTATTTT. Supplemented by reference TRBV19 and TRBJ2-3, the full variable domain reads DGGITQSPKYLFRKEGQNVTLSCEQNLNHDAMYWYRQDPGQGLRLIYYSQIVNDFQKGDIAEGYSVSREKKESFPLTVTSAQKNPTAFYLCASSLRPTTSTDTQYFGPGTRLTVL.

CDR3 region: CASQQWSNEKLFF. As DNA, the CDR3 is TGTGCCAGCCAACAGTGGTCTAATGAAAAACTGTTTTTT. The rearrangement joins TRBV12-3 or TRBV12-4 to TRBJ1-4, with no clear D. Trimming cost V 8 bases and J 3 bases, with 10 bases left between them. The CDR3 sequence is 13 residues long.

The V and J genes are TRBV5-1 and TRBJ2-7; either TRBD1 or TRBD2 may fit D (5 bases each). CDR1 is SGHRS, CDR2 YFSETQ, per germline. The CDR3 totals 14 residues. The V gene lost 1 base and the J gene lost 4 bases, with 12 bases spanning the gap. CDR3 DNA sequence: TGCGCCAGCAGCTTGAGAAGGGGACGGTACGAGCAGTACTTC. Protein: CASSLRRGRYEQYF.

The V and J genes are TRBV7-8 and TRBJ2-7; perhaps TRBD2 as D (6 bases). The germline V gene has CDR1 SGHVS and CDR2 FQNEAQ. V was cut by 6 bases and J by 2 bases, with 23 bases left in between. This CDR3 has 17 amino acids. In DNA, the CDR3 is TGTGCCAGCAGTCCCCCGGGGCCTTTAGCGGCAACCTACGAGCAGTACTTC. This encodes CASSPPGPLAATYEQYF. The full variable domain, in which reference TRBV7-8 and TRBJ2-7 provide the parts outside the CDR3, is GAGVSQSPRYKVAKRGQDVALRCDPISGHVSLFWYQQALGQGPEFLTYFQNEAQLDKSGLPSDRFFAERPEGSVSTLKIQRTQQEDSAVYLCASSPPGPLAATYEQYFGPGTRLTVT.

This clonotype was counted at least ten times. The chain carries TRBV7-2 and TRBJ1-2; D gene ambiguous. This CDR3 is built from 12 residues. The ends were cut back, 3 bases at V and 5 bases at J, with 7 bases in the middle. Germline assignment: CDR1 SGHTA and CDR2 FQGNSA. Here the CDR3 reads CASSFRGYGYTF. The CDR3 region has the DNA TGTGCCAGCAGCTTCCGGGGTTATGGCTACACCTTC.

This clonotype was recorded a few times. CDR3 nucleotides: TGCGCCAGCAGCCAAGGCATTGATTCCTACGAGCAGTACTTC. Protein: CASSQGIDSYEQYF. The chain employs TRBV4-3 and TRBJ2-7; unclear D gene. The CDR3 is 14 residues long. Trimming took 1 base from V and 1 from J, leaving 8 bases between them. Germline CDR1 and CDR2: LGHNA and YSLEER.

This clonotype appeared a few times. The V call is TRBV7-2, the J call TRBJ2-7; D unresolved. The germline gives CDR1 SGHTA, CDR2 FQGNSA. V lost 5 bases and J 2 bases, leaving 13 bases between the germline ends. The CDR3 is 14 residues long. The CDR3 reads CASSKYGTAYEQYF. The CDR3 bases are TGTGCCAGCAGCAAGTACGGCACAGCCTACGAGCAGTACTTC.

Many counts were recorded for this clonotype. This chain joins TRBV3-1 and TRBJ2-1; tentatively, D is TRBD1 (5 bases). The CDR3 is 13 amino acids. V was cut by 3 bases and J by 8 bases, with 11 bases left in between. The germline V gene encodes CDR1 LGHDT and CDR2 YNNKEL (reference sequence). CDR3 region: CASSHRGGYEQFF. CDR3 bases: TGTGCCAGCAGCCATAGGGGCGGATATGAGCAGTTCTTC.

This clonotype was seen only a few times. The chain carries TRBV25-1 and TRBJ1-2; TRBD1 agrees at 8 bases. The CDR3 has 14 amino acids. V trimming: 2 bases; J trimming: 4 bases; junction bases outside the gene matches: 3. CDR1 and CDR2 (germline): MGHDK, SYGVNS. The CDR3 DNA sequence: TGTGCCAGCAGTGAACAGGGGGCGGTCTATGGCTACACCTTC. This translates into CASSEQGAVYGYTF.

The table lists this clonotype with a few counts. The chain employs TRBV2 and TRBJ2-7; D tentatively reads TRBD1 or TRBD2 (5 bases each). The ends were cut back, 6 bases at V and 3 bases at J, with 12 bases in the middle. Germline lookup yields CDR1 SNHLY and CDR2 FYNNEI. This CDR3 is built from 13 residues. CDR3 nucleotide sequence: TGTGCCAGCAGGAGAGAGGGGAGCTACGAGCAGTACGTC. The encoded protein is CASRREGSYEQYV.

This clonotype was seen more than once but under ten times. The chain joins TRBV7-9 to TRBJ2-1, with TRBD2 identical over 10 bases. The CDR3 consists of 15 residues. CDR1 and CDR2 (germline): SEHNR, FQNEAQ (reference sequence). Germline trimming cut 3 bases from V and 6 bases from J; bases unmatched to any gene: 5. The DNA for the CDR3 is TGTGCCAGCAGCTTGAGGCTAGCGGGGGTCAATGAGCAGTTCTTC. Protein sequence: CASSLRLAGVNEQFF.

This chain links TRBV5-1 with TRBJ1-2, with 9 bases that match TRBD1. Germline values: CDR1 SGHRS, CDR2 YFSETQ. Germline trimming cut 4 bases from V and 3 bases from J; bases unmatched to any gene: 10. The CDR3 length is 16 residues. CDR3 sequence: CASSHRGRLRDYGYTF. CDR3 nucleotide sequence: TGCGCCAGCAGCCACAGGGGGCGTCTTCGGGACTATGGCTACACCTTC.

The V call is TRBV9, the J call TRBJ1-2; a possible D gene is TRBD1 (6 bases). The CDR3 runs to 13 residues. Germline V gene sequence: CDR1 SGDLS, CDR2 YYNGEE. V was cut by 1 base and J by 2 bases, with 6 bases left in between. CDR3 loop: CASSVRGNYGYTF. The CDR3 region has the DNA TGTGCCAGCAGCGTAAGGGGGAACTATGGCTACACCTTC. The complete variable domain, with remaining parts taken from reference TRBV9 and TRBJ1-2, reads DSGVTQTPKHLITATGQRVTLRCSPRSGDLSVYWYQQSLDQGLQFLIQYYNGEERAKGNILERFSAQQFPDLHSELNLSSLELGDSALYFCASSVRGNYGYTFGSGTRLTVV.

The sample holds a few counts of this clonotype. This rearrangement joins TRBV7-2 to TRBJ1-5, with D uncertain. The CDR3 covers 15 residues. Trimming shortened V by 3 bases and J by 0 bases, and 9 bases separated the two germline ends. CDR1 is SGHTA, CDR2 FQGNSA, per germline. CDR3 sequence reads: CASSFYGDSNQPQHF. The CDR3 coding sequence is TGTGCCAGCAGCTTCTACGGGGATAGCAATCAGCCCCAGCATTTT.